This T cell receptor (beta chain) comes out of a study of response to subunit inactivated influenza vaccine (dated by TCRdb to 2016 to 2019). Turning to the overall study: To follow how T cells responded to a trivalent subunit inactivated influenza vaccine, the researchers relied on deep quantitative profiling of the T cell receptor repertoire.

The receptor library was made with RT-PCR. Sequencing took place on an Illumina HiSeq 2500. Starting from the raw public reads, TCRdb applied fastp trimming at Q25, assembled clones with MiXCR and retained in-frame beta chains. Records with the same CDR3 protein are collapsed into one entry carrying the most frequent genes and DNA. This sample lists about 780,000 distinct CDR3 sequences; roughly 20% were detected once. Under 13% of the sample is in the top ten clones. Worth noting for this clonotype: Its antigen is not yet known. This sequence may be a read error, since a much larger clone differs from it by one base.

The germline ends are 11 bases apart after V is trimmed by 5 bases and J by 9 bases. CDR1 is given as MNHNS and CDR2 as SASEGT, both from the germline V gene. Including the terminal cysteine and phenylalanine, the CDR3 comprises 13 residues. Here the CDR3 DNA is all that survives: 39 bases in frame from base 1. What the research found in general, with its limitations: According to the authors, only a limited number of new T cells may be recruited by each seasonal influenza vaccination.

The receptor was derived from a man aged 50 to 60 who received an inactivated influenza vaccine. Donor details come from another sample of the same person, matched by shared clones. Sequences were derived from PBMCs from blood, sampled around 5 days after vaccination. The rearranged chain carries TRBV6-1 and TRBJ1-6; the D gene lacks a confident call. At the DNA level, the sequence is TGTGCCAGCAGTCTGGATTTCGGTTCACCCCTCCACTTT. Its product reads: CASSLDFGSPLHF.